A selection of T cell receptor beta chains follows, all from one sample in a study of blood T cell repertoires in COVID-19. Here immunoSEQ multiplex PCR was the method, and the copy in TCRdb shows in-frame clones only, minus some. The sample carries about 100,000 clones, over 75% recorded once. The sample taken for sequencing was peripheral blood. The receptors stem from a human donor in a cohort sampled during active COVID-19. The CDR3 runs from the conserved cysteine through the conserved F or W. The D gene is left open where the match is weak. Not all rows give a size; the values are once, few, many and, for expanded clones, a class.

j_call clone_size v_call d_call cdr3_aa cdr3_nt
TRBJ2-5 NA TRBV7-7 TRBD1 CASSPGRQGPQETQYF TGTGCTAGCAGCCCAGGTAGACAGGGCCCCCAAGAGACCCAGTACTTC
TRBJ1-2 NA TRBV12-3/TRBV12-4 NA CASSLEENYGYTF TGTGCCAGCAGTTTGGAGGAGAACTATGGCTACACCTTC
TRBJ1-6 NA TRBV5-4 NA CASRATGSSSYNSPLHF TGTGCCAGCAGAGCGACAGGCAGTAGCTCCTATAATTCACCCCTCCACTTT
TRBJ2-7 NA TRBV10-3 NA CAISEIGYEQYF TGTGCCATCAGTGAGATCGGCTACGAGCAGTACTTC
TRBJ2-1 few TRBV7-2 TRBD2 CASSSALAGGSGKFF TGTGCCAGCAGCTCAGCCCTAGCGGGGGGCTCGGGAAAGTTCTTC
TRBJ2-2 NA TRBV12-5 NA CASGITGKNTGELFF TGTGCTAGTGGTATAACCGGGAAGAACACCGGGGAGCTGTTTTTT
TRBJ1-1 NA TRBV10-3 TRBD1 CASAQGAVTEAFF TGTGCCAGCGCTCAGGGGGCGGTCACTGAAGCTTTCTTT
TRBJ2-5 once TRBV12-5 NA CASGLAKQETQYF TGTGCTAGTGGTTTGGCCAAACAAGAGACCCAGTACTTC
TRBJ1-2 NA TRBV25-1 NA CASSEPDKAGHGYTF TGTGCCAGCAGTGAACCCGACAAGGCCGGCCATGGCTACACCTTC
TRBJ2-5 NA TRBV4-3 NA CASSQEGGHQETQYF TGCGCCAGCAGCCAAGAGGGGGGGCACCAAGAGACCCAGTACTTC
TRBJ1-3 few TRBV9 TRBD1 CASRGDRITDTIYF TGTGCCAGCAGAGGGGACAGGATTACGGACACCATATATTTT
TRBJ2-7 NA TRBV5-4 TRBD2 CASSASSGSSYEQYF TGTGCCAGCAGCGCTTCTAGCGGGAGCTCCTACGAGCAGTACTTC
TRBJ2-7 NA TRBV7-2 NA CASSSTGTSYEQYF TGTGCCAGCAGCTCCACAGGGACCTCCTACGAGCAGTACTTC
TRBJ1-1 NA TRBV7-6 NA CASNSQGMTEAFF TGTGCGTCTAATTCCCAGGGGATGACTGAAGCTTTCTTT
TRBJ2-7 NA TRBV11-2 NA CASSLQRIYEQYF TGTGCCAGCAGCTTACAGCGGATCTACGAGCAGTACTTC
TRBJ2-4 NA TRBV6-5 TRBD1 CASSYGTGLAKNIQYF TGTGCCAGCAGTTACGGGACAGGGCTAGCCAAAAACATTCAGTACTTC
TRBJ1-2 NA TRBV7-9 TRBD1 CASSLAWTGGNGYTF TGTGCCAGCAGCTTAGCATGGACAGGGGGGAATGGCTACACCTTC
TRBJ2-7 once TRBV3-1/TRBV3-2 NA CASSPVTGNPSEQYF TGTGCCAGCAGCCCAGTCACAGGAAACCCTTCCGAGCAGTACTTC
TRBJ1-1 NA TRBV18 NA CASSPRQVNTEAFF TGTGCCAGCTCCCCGCGACAGGTGAACACTGAAGCTTTCTTT
TRBJ1-2 NA TRBV2 NA CASQQNYGYTF TGTGCCAGCCAACAGAACTATGGCTACACCTTC
TRBJ1-3 NA TRBV7-2 TRBD1 CASSLGQGASTIYF TGTGCCAGCAGCTTAGGACAGGGGGCAAGCACCATATATTTT
TRBJ2-7 NA TRBV5-1 TRBD1 CASSAGQGGTYEQYF TGCGCCAGCAGCGCCGGACAGGGGGGTACCTACGAGCAGTACTTC
TRBJ1-4 once TRBV4-3 TRBD1 CASSRLGDRADEKLFF TGCGCCAGCAGCCGCCTCGGGGACAGGGCCGATGAAAAACTGTTTTTT
TRBJ2-7 NA TRBV13 TRBD2 CASSSGTSGLTSYEQYF TGTGCCAGCAGCTCCGGGACTAGCGGATTGACCTCCTACGAGCAGTACTTC
TRBJ1-3 NA TRBV7-2 TRBD1 CASNLGTGGIGLGGNTIYF TGTGCCAGCAACCTAGGGACAGGGGGAATAGGGTTGGGTGGAAACACCATATATTTT
TRBJ2-7 NA TRBV28 TRBD2 CASSPPGLVREQYF TGTGCCAGCAGCCCACCGGGACTAGTACGTGAGCAGTACTTC
TRBJ2-5 NA TRBV15 TRBD2 CATGRGWETQYF TGTGCCACCGGGCGGGGGTGGGAGACCCAGTACTTC
TRBJ2-2 NA TRBV9 NA CAGSVSPNTGELFF TGTGCCGGCAGCGTCTCCCCGAACACCGGGGAGCTGTTTTTT
TRBJ1-4 NA TRBV27 TRBD1 CASSYRGSVRGTNEKLFF TGTGCCAGCAGTTACAGGGGATCGGTCCGGGGGACTAATGAAAAACTGTTTTTT
TRBJ2-2 NA TRBV27 TRBD1 CASSPGQGVLMNTGELFF TGTGCCAGCAGTCCAGGACAGGGGGTTTTAATGAACACCGGGGAGCTGTTTTTT
TRBJ2-7 NA TRBV3-1/TRBV3-2 TRBD1 CASSSRGRDEQYF TGTGCCAGCAGTAGCAGGGGGCGAGACGAGCAGTACTTC
TRBJ2-1 NA TRBV7-2 NA CASSLAWRSSYNEQFF TGTGCCAGCAGCTTAGCGTGGAGGAGCTCCTACAATGAGCAGTTCTTC
TRBJ2-6 NA TRBV5-4 NA CASSPEGTSSRAGANVLTF TGTGCCAGCAGTCCCGAAGGGACAAGCTCAAGGGCTGGGGCCAACGTCCTGACTTTC
TRBJ2-7 NA TRBV18 NA CASSRSGTASSYEQYF TGTGCCAGCTCACGTTCCGGGACTGCGAGCTCCTACGAGCAGTACTTC
TRBJ2-1 once TRBV5-8 TRBD2 CASSLGLAGGEDEQFF TGTGCCAGCAGCTTGGGTCTAGCGGGAGGAGAAGATGAGCAGTTCTTC
TRBJ1-2 NA TRBV12-5 NA CASGVTGFYGYTF TGTGCTAGTGGTGTTACAGGATTTTATGGCTACACCTTC
TRBJ1-1 NA TRBV5-6 TRBD1 CASNTDRGFGTEAFF TGTGCCAGCAACACGGACAGGGGTTTTGGCACTGAAGCTTTCTTT
TRBJ1-1 NA TRBV10-1 NA CASSESWGGAQGKAFF TGCGCCAGCAGTGAGTCTTGGGGGGGGGCCCAAGGAAAAGCTTTCTTT
TRBJ1-1 NA TRBV15 TRBD1 CATSGQGAGNTEAFF TGTGCCACCAGCGGACAGGGGGCAGGGAACACTGAAGCTTTCTTT
TRBJ1-1 NA TRBV7-2 TRBD1 CASSASGRGDTEAFF TGTGCCAGCAGCGCCTCTGGCAGGGGGGACACTGAAGCTTTCTTT
TRBJ2-1 NA TRBV6-6 NA CASSYFGQGSYNEQFF TGTGCCAGCAGTTACTTTGGGCAGGGGTCCTACAATGAGCAGTTCTTC
TRBJ2-7 once TRBV2 NA CASSIPYEQYF TGTGCCAGCTCTATCCCGTACGAGCAGTACTTC
TRBJ2-5 NA TRBV4-3 NA CASSQALEGRDKTQYF TGCGCCAGCAGCCAGGCCCTGGAAGGCAGAGACAAGACCCAGTACTTC
TRBJ2-5 NA TRBV5-8 NA CASSLIGAQETQYF TGTGCCAGCAGCCTGATTGGGGCCCAAGAGACCCAGTACTTC
TRBJ2-1 NA TRBV15 TRBD1 CATSRDLGQGINEQFF TGTGCCACCAGCAGAGATCTGGGACAGGGGATAAATGAGCAGTTCTTC
TRBJ2-3 NA TRBV7-6 TRBD2 CASSLETSGGAVDTQYF TGTGCCAGCAGCTTAGAAACTAGCGGGGGGGCCGTAGATACGCAGTATTTT
TRBJ2-7 NA TRBV30 TRBD1 CAWSPGDRAKGEQYF TGTGCCTGGAGCCCCGGGGACAGGGCCAAGGGCGAACAGTACTTC
TRBJ2-7 once TRBV7-9 TRBD1 CASSLGTGLLF TGTGCCAGCAGCCTGGGGACAGGACTATTATTC
TRBJ2-7 NA TRBV13 NA CASSPWGVSGWNGEQYF TGTGCCAGCAGCCCATGGGGTGTATCGGGGTGGAATGGCGAGCAGTACTTC
TRBJ1-6 NA TRBV7-9 TRBD1 CASSRGQGSSYNSPLHF TGTGCCAGCAGCCGTGGACAGGGGAGCTCCTATAATTCACCCCTCCACTTT
TRBJ2-7 NA TRBV21-1 NA CASSKRPGREYEQYF TGTGCCAGCAGCAAAAGGCCCGGCAGGGAATACGAGCAGTACTTC
TRBJ2-5 NA TRBV19 TRBD1 CASSGQGFQETQYF TGTGCCAGTAGCGGACAGGGGTTTCAAGAGACCCAGTACTTC
TRBJ2-2 NA TRBV11-2 NA CASSTSGVANTGELFF TGTGCCAGCAGCACATCAGGGGTCGCGAACACCGGGGAGCTGTTTTTT
TRBJ1-2 NA TRBV5-8 TRBD1 CASSSGQGAYGYTF TGTGCCAGCAGCTCGGGACAGGGGGCCTATGGCTACACCTTC